This entry lists 25 T cell receptor beta chains sequenced from one sample in a study of blood T cell repertoires in COVID-19. Generated by immunoSEQ multiplex PCR, the TCRdb table keeps only in-frame clones and is missing some. This table has tens of thousands of clones, about 81% appearing once. The sequencing input was peripheral blood. These receptors were taken from a man older than 75 with acute or convalescent COVID-19.

The chain combines TRBV19 with TRBJ2-7; 7 nucleotides agree with TRBD2. Germline CDR1 is LNHDA and CDR2 is SQIVND (reference sequence). V lost 2 bases to trimming and J lost 4 bases; unmatched junction nucleotides: 5. The CDR3 runs 14 residues. The DNA of the CDR3 is TGTGCCAGTAGTATATCGGCGGGGGAGTACGAGCAGTACTTC. Translated: CASSISAGEYEQYF.

The rearrangement links TRBV7-9 to TRBJ2-7; D is undetermined. The germline CDR1 and CDR2 sequences are SEHNR and FQNEAQ (reference sequence). Deletions cut 1 base from V and 0 bases from J, with 16 bases between. The CDR3 length is 17 residues. CDR3 bases: TGTGCCAGCAGCTTAGGATTTTGGGCTGAAAGCTCCTACGAGCAGTACTTC. As protein: CASSLGFWAESSYEQYF. The whole variable domain, remainder taken from reference TRBV7-9 and TRBJ2-7, is DTGVSQNPRHKITKRGQNVTFRCDPISEHNRLYWYRQTLGQGPEFLTYFQNEAQLEKSRLLSDRFSAERPKGSFSTLEIQRTEQGDSAMYLCASSLGFWAESSYEQYFGPGTRLTVT.

The V and J genes are TRBV6-2 or TRBV6-3 and TRBJ1-6; D gene uncertain. Trimming removed 2 bases from V and 7 bases from J, with 15 bases in between. Germline CDR1 is MNHEY and CDR2 is SVGEGT. This CDR3 contains 16 residues. The CDR3 loop is CASSYPGRRNNSPLHF. The CDR3, as DNA: TGTGCCAGCAGTTACCCCGGGAGACGAAACAATTCACCCCTCCACTTT.

This chain uses TRBV4-1 with TRBJ2-7; 11 bases are a match to TRBD2. Germline lookup yields CDR1 MGHRA and CDR2 YSYEKL. The trim removed 0 bases at V and 5 bases at J, leaving 6 bases unmatched. This CDR3 has 16 residues. DNA for the CDR3: TGCGCCAGCAGCCAAGAAGGTACTAGCGGGAGTAACGAGCAGTACTTC. Protein sequence: CASSQEGTSGSNEQYF.

This clone was found a few times. The same CDR3 arises from other DNA sequences in this sample as well. V is TRBV11-3 and J is TRBJ2-3, with 10 bases lining up with TRBD1. The CDR3 consists of 15 residues. Trimming cost V 5 bases and J 3 bases; bases outside gene matches: 5. In germline, CDR1 is SGHNT, CDR2 YENEEA. The CDR3 loop reads CASSPRQGATDTQYF. The CDR3 DNA is TGTGCCAGCAGCCCCCGACAGGGGGCAACAGATACGCAGTATTTT. The complete variable domain, with remaining parts taken from reference TRBV11-3 and TRBJ2-3, reads EAGVVQSPRYKIIEKKQPVAFWCNPISGHNTLYWYLQNLGQGPELLIRYENEEAVDDSQLPKDRFSAERLKGVDSTLKIQPAELGDSAVYLCASSPRQGATDTQYFGPGTRLTVL.

The gene calls are TRBV28 and TRBJ2-2; perhaps TRBD2 as D (5 bases). Germline lookup yields CDR1 MDHEN and CDR2 SYDVKM. Trimming removed 8 bases at V and 5 bases at J, with 15 bases between. CDR3 length: 14 residues. The CDR3 DNA reads as TGTGCCAGCTGCCCACTAGAACCGACCGGGGAGCTGTTTTTT. Its protein is CASCPLEPTGELFF.

V and J are TRBV30 and TRBJ1-6; the D is unclear. The germline V gene has CDR1 GTSNPN and CDR2 SVGIG (reference sequence). Between the trimmed V and J ends, which lost 3 bases and 0 bases, there was a span of 12 bases. The CDR3 contains 16 residues. CDR3 sequence (DNA): TGTGCCTGGAGCCCGGATTGGAGCTCCTATAATTCACCCCTCCACTTT. It is translated as CAWSPDWSSYNSPLHF.

The chain has TRBV6-4 and TRBJ1-5; possible D gene TRBD1, 6 bases. Germline-derived CDR1 and CDR2 are MRHNA and SNTAGT. This CDR3 region has 15 residues. Trimming shortened V by 0 bases and J by 5 bases, and 11 bases separated the two germline ends. CDR3 sequence (DNA): TGTGCCAGCAGTGACTCCAGGGGCAACGATCAGCCCCAGCATTTT. Translated: CASSDSRGNDQPQHF.

This rearrangement joins TRBV6-5 to TRBJ1-3, with TRBD1 identical over 7 bases. Germline V gene lookup returns CDR1 MNHEY and CDR2 SVGAGI. V gave up 10 bases and J gave up 0 bases; unmatched junction bases: 9. This CDR3 region has 15 residues. CDR3 sequence: CATSRDRFSGNTIYF. The CDR3 DNA follows: TGTGCCACCTCTAGGGACAGATTCTCTGGAAACACCATATATTTT.

The rearrangement uses TRBV27 and TRBJ1-1; D is undetermined. V was pared by 8 bases and J by 8 bases, with 21 bases between. This CDR3 region has 14 residues. Germline assignment: CDR1 MNHEY and CDR2 SMNVEV (reference sequence). The CDR3 bases are TGTGCCAGCCGACAAGGCAGGCGAGCCCAAGAAGCTTTCTTT. Its protein is CASRQGRRAQEAFF.

In this sample, this clone turned up a few times. V gene TRBV11-1 combines with J gene TRBJ2-7, with 7 bases that match TRBD2. The CDR3 length is 16 residues. The germline V gene encodes CDR1 SGHAT and CDR2 FQDESV (reference sequence). V trimming: 2 bases; J trimming: 5 bases; junction bases outside the gene matches: 12. DNA for the CDR3: TGTGCCAGCAGCTTACTATCCCGGGCCGGGGGGAACGAGCAGTACTTC. Its translation is CASSLLSRAGGNEQYF.

V and J are TRBV30 and TRBJ1-2; no reliable D call. V was trimmed by 2 bases and J by 8 bases, leaving 12 bases between them. Germline V CDR1 and CDR2: GTSNPN, SVGIG (reference sequence). This CDR3 spans 12 amino acids. The CDR3 loop is CAWSKGGGGYTF. The CDR3 nucleotides read TGTGCCTGGAGTAAAGGAGGTGGCGGCTACACCTTC.

This clone was counted once. The J gene is TRBJ2-3, the V gene TRBV29-1; 8 bases line up with TRBD2. Germline-derived CDR1 and CDR2 are SQVTM and ANQGSEA. J was trimmed by 5 bases and V by 5 bases; bases with no gene match: 15. This CDR3 contains 16 residues. CDR3 sequence (DNA): TGCAGCGTTCCCCCCGGGAGCGGGAGAGGTGGAGATACGCAGTATTTT. Its protein is CSVPPGSGRGGDTQYF.

The rearrangement joins TRBV5-6 to TRBJ1-2; maybe TRBD1 (5 bases). V was pared by 5 bases and J by 4 bases, with 18 bases between. The germline V gene encodes CDR1 SGHDT and CDR2 YYEEEE. The CDR3 covers 15 residues. The DNA of the CDR3 is TGTGCCAGCAGTCCTGGCAGGGCAAAAGGCTATGGCTACACCTTC. The encoded protein is CASSPGRAKGYGYTF.

A word on this clone: This is likely an artifact of a read error, given a far larger clone one base away. Other DNA sequences from this sample encode an identical CDR3 as well. The V and J genes are TRBV19 and TRBJ2-2; 7 positions agree with TRBD1. V lost 1 base to trimming and J lost 2 bases; unmatched junction nucleotides: 4. The CDR3 has 16 residues. Germline loops: CDR1 LNHDA, CDR2 SQIVND (reference sequence). CDR3 DNA sequence: TGTGCCAGTAGTATAGGAGGGACAGCAAACACCGGGGAGCTGTTTTTT. It codes for CASSIGGTANTGELFF.

The chain links TRBV29-1 to TRBJ2-1; tentative D call: TRBD1 (5 bases). V shed 7 bases and J shed 6 bases, with 16 bases lying between them. The CDR3 covers 13 residues. The V gene's germline CDR1 is SQVTM and CDR2 ANQGSEA. As DNA, the CDR3 is TGCAGCGGTTGGGCAGGGTGGAGCAATGAGCAGTTCTTC. This encodes CSGWAGWSNEQFF.

J is TRBJ2-7 and V is TRBV11-2; D not certain. CDR1 and CDR2 (germline): SGHAT, FQNNGV. Trimming removed 1 base at V and 5 bases at J, with 15 bases between. CDR3 length: 15 amino acids. The chain's CDR3 is CASSLAHGLVDEQYF. CDR3 DNA sequence: TGTGCCAGCAGCTTAGCCCACGGGTTGGTGGACGAGCAGTACTTC.

This clone was seen a single time. The chain has TRBV18 and TRBJ2-5, with 11 bases lining up with TRBD1. The CDR3 has 19 residues. V was pared by 0 bases and J by 6 bases, with 15 bases of the junction left unmatched. Germline V lookup: CDR1 KGHSH, CDR2 LQKENI. CDR3 sequence: CASSPPGSRTGGARKTQYF. CDR3 bases: TGTGCCAGCTCACCACCGGGGTCTAGGACAGGGGGCGCGAGGAAGACCCAGTACTTC.

The chain combines TRBV19 with TRBJ1-2; a possible D gene is TRBD1 (5 bases). Germline V gene data show CDR1 as LNHDA and CDR2 as SQIVND (reference sequence). V shed 0 bases and J shed 6 bases, with 14 bases lying between them. The length of the CDR3 is 15 residues. The DNA of the CDR3 is TGTGCCAGTAGTATAGATCTCAGCAGGGCCCATGGCTACACCTTC. Its protein product is CASSIDLSRAHGYTF.

The CDR3 region has the DNA TGTGCCTGGAGTGTACAGGAGACCCAGTACTTC. This encodes CAWSVQETQYF. The chain employs TRBV30 and TRBJ2-5, with D unresolved. The CDR3 has 11 residues. V lost 0 bases, J lost 5 bases, and 4 bases lay in between. Looked up from germline, CDR1 is GTSNPN and CDR2 is SVGIG (reference sequence).

This clone was seen a handful of times. The V gene is TRBV5-8, the J gene TRBJ1-4; tentatively, D is TRBD1 (5 bases). CDR1 is SGHTS and CDR2 is YDEGEE in the germline V gene. The V and J ends lost 3 bases and 8 bases respectively, with 14 bases between them. This CDR3 spans 14 amino acids. This chain's CDR3 is CASSSRGWQEKLFF. Written as DNA, the CDR3 is TGTGCCAGCAGCTCCCGGGGGTGGCAAGAAAAACTGTTTTTT.

V and J are TRBV2 and TRBJ1-1; D remains unclear. The V end was cut by 4 bases, the J end by 1 base, with 13 bases between. Per germline, CDR1 SNHLY and CDR2 FYNNEI. The CDR3 is 15 residues long. CDR3 in amino acids: CASSVEGRENTEAFF. CDR3 nucleotide sequence: TGTGCCAGCAGTGTGGAAGGGCGGGAGAACACTGAAGCTTTCTTT.

The rearrangement joins TRBV18 to TRBJ2-7, with D possibly matching TRBD1 (5 bases). The ends were cut back, 0 bases at V and 5 bases at J, with 8 bases in the middle. The CDR3 is 13 residues long. Germline values: CDR1 KGHSH, CDR2 LQKENI. The CDR3 region is CASSPPGQNEQYF. CDR3 DNA sequence: TGTGCCAGCTCACCACCGGGGCAGAACGAGCAGTACTTC.

J is TRBJ1-2 and V is TRBV14; 9 positions agree with TRBD1. J lost 1 base, V lost 0 bases, and 3 bases had no gene match. Per the germline V gene, CDR1 is SGHDN and CDR2 is FVKESK. This CDR3 comprises 16 residues. CDR3 residues: CASSQDRTGVNYGYTF. CDR3 DNA sequence: TGTGCCAGCAGCCAAGACCGGACAGGGGTTAACTATGGCTACACCTTC.

This chain joins TRBV14 and TRBJ2-2; D not resolved. The CDR3 sequence is 16 residues long. V was shortened by 3 bases and J by 5 bases, with 16 bases between the two germline ends. Germline V lookup: CDR1 SGHDN, CDR2 FVKESK. The CDR3 coding sequence is TGTGCCAGCAGCCAGGGTACAGCACTTCGAACCGGGGAGCTGTTTTTT. It encodes CASSQGTALRTGELFF.